This T cell receptor (beta chain) was recorded in a study of T cell repertoires in cytomegalovirus infection. Whole-study findings and limits: Cumulative public TCR beta family frequency identified carriers of CMV plus the relevant HLA.

TCRdb reprocessed the reads with MiXCR, giving one entry per CDR3 protein. This table holds about 470,000 distinct CDR3 sequences, 42% found once. The CDR3 extends over 16 amino acids. V shed 5 bases, J shed 0 bases, and the junction held 4 bases outside the gene matches. Turning to this clonotype: Antigen unknown.

The chain employs TRBV12-3 or TRBV12-4 and TRBJ2-2; 9 bases map to TRBD2. The source material was cultured PBMCs, sampled from culture after CMV antigen stimulation. This sequence originates from a human donor in good health (CMV status not recorded). Some clones in this sample may be carry-over from other donors' samples. CDR3 coding DNA: TGTGCCAGCAGTGGGACTAGCCCAGCGAACACCGGGGAGCTGTTTTTT. This encodes CASSGTSPANTGELFF.